The 5 T cell receptor beta chains presented below share a single source sample, sequenced in a study of blood T cell repertoires in COVID-19. TCRdb's table, derived via immunoSEQ multiplex PCR, lists solely in-frame clones and lacks some. Among 55,000 to 70,000 clones listed, about 88% were seen once. The specimen sequenced was PBMCs or T cells enriched from blood (not recorded which). Source of these receptors: a woman in her thirties or forties who had recovered from COVID-19.

The chain uses TRBV19 and TRBJ1-1; TRBD1 matches at 9 bases. CDR3 size: 12 residues. The V gene end was trimmed by 7 bases and the J gene end by 8 bases; junction bases not matched to a gene: 5. Germline V lookup: CDR1 LNHDA, CDR2 SQIVND (reference sequence). CDR3 DNA: TGTGCCAGTAACGACAGGGGGAGAGAAGCTTTCTTT. This sequence encodes CASNDRGREAFF.

The J gene is TRBJ2-5, the V gene TRBV6-5, with D unresolved. This CDR3 has 14 amino acids. Trimming removed 4 bases at V and 6 bases at J, with 15 bases between. Germline assignment: CDR1 MNHEY and CDR2 SVGAGI. DNA for the CDR3: TGTGCCAGCAGTTTAGACACCTCGGTAAAGACCCAGTACTTC. It encodes CASSLDTSVKTQYF.

The J gene is TRBJ1-2, the V gene TRBV4-1; a possible D gene is TRBD1 (5 bases). The CDR3 consists of 14 residues. Germline V lookup: CDR1 MGHRA, CDR2 YSYEKL. Trimming left V 1 base short and J 8 bases short, with 14 bases between. For the CDR3, the DNA is TGCGCCAGCAGCCAAGCTTTGGGGCAGTTCGGCTACACCTTC. Its translation is CASSQALGQFGYTF.

The rearrangement uses TRBV6-4 and TRBJ1-5; tentative D call: TRBD1 (6 bases). The CDR3 covers 14 residues. The V end was cut by 4 bases, the J end by 2 bases, with 9 bases between. Germline-derived CDR1 and CDR2 are MRHNA and SNTAGT. CDR3 in DNA: TGTGCCAGCAGTGCTGAGGGGGGCAATCAGCCCCAGCATTTT. Amino acids: CASSAEGGNQPQHF.

The gene calls are TRBV6-2 or TRBV6-3 and TRBJ1-5, with no clear D. V lost 0 bases and J 3 bases, leaving 3 bases between the germline ends. The CDR3 extends over 13 amino acids. Per the germline V gene, CDR1 is MNHEY and CDR2 is SVGEGT. Written as DNA, the CDR3 is TGTGCCAGCAGTTACTCGGCCAATCAGCCCCAGCATTTT. Residues: CASSYSANQPQHF.